The rows below give T cell receptor beta chains drawn from one sample of a study of ipilimumab plus nivolumab after autologous stem cell transplantation. This table comes from immunoSEQ multiplex PCR, and its TCRdb copy is limited to in-frame clones, with some not included. The sample includes around 84,000 clones, 75% to 85% of them seen just once. The sample in question was PBMCs, obtained in a trial of ipilimumab plus nivolumab as post-transplant consolidation. These receptors were obtained from a male donor with diffuse large B-cell lymphoma. Each CDR3 is given with its conserved first and last residue. D genes are given only for firm matches. The size of a clone is reported for some rows only, either as once, few or many, or as a class for expanded clones.

V gene: TRBV6-5
D gene: NA
J gene: TRBJ2-7
clone size: NA
CDR3 protein: CASSKGGLGVEQYF
CDR3 DNA: TGTGCCAGCAGTAAAGGAGGCTTGGGGGTCGAGCAGTACTTC

V gene: TRBV19
D gene: NA
J gene: TRBJ2-7
clone size: NA
CDR3 protein: CASSNSPGTPSEQYF
CDR3 DNA: TGTGCCAGTAGCAATTCCCCCGGGACCCCCAGCGAGCAGTACTTC

V gene: TRBV6-6
D gene: NA
J gene: TRBJ2-3
clone size: NA
CDR3 protein: CASRAPSTDTQYF
CDR3 DNA: TGTGCCAGCAGGGCCCCTAGCACAGATACGCAGTATTTT

V gene: TRBV4-1
D gene: NA
J gene: TRBJ2-6
clone size: NA
CDR3 protein: CASRRGSGANVLTF
CDR3 DNA: TGCGCCAGCAGGAGGGGGTCTGGGGCCAACGTCCTGACTTTC

V gene: TRBV7-2
D gene: NA
J gene: TRBJ1-2
clone size: NA
CDR3 protein: CASSPEATNYGYTF
CDR3 DNA: TGTGCCAGCAGCCCTGAAGCCACTAACTATGGCTACACCTTC

V gene: TRBV4-1
D gene: NA
J gene: TRBJ2-3
clone size: NA
CDR3 protein: CASSREIVAGSTDTQYF
CDR3 DNA: TGCGCCAGCAGCCGGGAGATCGTGGCGGGGAGCACAGATACGCAGTATTTT

V gene: TRBV19
D gene: TRBD1
J gene: TRBJ2-2
clone size: NA
CDR3 protein: CASSFGTGFTGELFF
CDR3 DNA: TGTGCCAGTAGTTTCGGGACAGGTTTTACCGGGGAGCTGTTTTTT

V gene: TRBV18
D gene: TRBD1
J gene: TRBJ1-1
clone size: few
CDR3 protein: CASSVQGPNTEAFF
CDR3 DNA: TGTGCCAGCTCAGTACAGGGGCCTAACACTGAAGCTTTCTTT

V gene: TRBV25-1
D gene: TRBD1
J gene: TRBJ2-1
clone size: NA
CDR3 protein: CASPGTGDDEQFF
CDR3 DNA: TGTGCCAGCCCCGGGACAGGGGACGATGAGCAGTTCTTC

V gene: TRBV6-1
D gene: NA
J gene: TRBJ1-1
clone size: many
CDR3 protein: CASSERGTEAFF
CDR3 DNA: TGTGCCAGCAGTGAAAGGGGTACTGAAGCTTTCTTT

V gene: TRBV4-2
D gene: TRBD1
J gene: TRBJ1-6
clone size: NA
CDR3 protein: CASSQVQDRGGVPLHF
CDR3 DNA: TGTGCCAGCAGCCAAGTCCAGGACAGGGGTGGAGTCCCCCTCCACTTT

V gene: TRBV30
D gene: NA
J gene: TRBJ1-2
clone size: NA
CDR3 protein: CAWSLNAGMGRGYTF
CDR3 DNA: TGTGCCTGGAGTCTCAATGCGGGGATGGGTCGCGGCTACACCTTC

V gene: TRBV6-5
D gene: NA
J gene: TRBJ2-7
clone size: NA
CDR3 protein: CASSYGRDYEQYF
CDR3 DNA: TGTGCCAGCAGTTACGGAAGGGACTACGAGCAGTACTTC

V gene: TRBV15
D gene: NA
J gene: TRBJ2-7
clone size: NA
CDR3 protein: CATSRVGGAAYEQYF
CDR3 DNA: TGTGCCACCAGCAGAGTAGGGGGGGCCGCGTACGAGCAGTACTTC

V gene: TRBV18
D gene: NA
J gene: TRBJ1-1
clone size: NA
CDR3 protein: CASSPSDSRGAFF
CDR3 DNA: TGTGCCAGCTCACCGTCGGACTCTCGAGGAGCTTTCTTT

V gene: TRBV5-1
D gene: NA
J gene: TRBJ2-5
clone size: NA
CDR3 protein: CASSLGRLFYF
CDR3 DNA: TGCGCCAGCAGCTTGGGACGCCTCTTCTACTTC

V gene: TRBV15
D gene: TRBD2
J gene: TRBJ2-5
clone size: NA
CDR3 protein: CATSRGSSGEATQYF
CDR3 DNA: TGTGCCACCAGCAGAGGAAGTAGCGGGGAGGCGACCCAGTACTTC